This TCR beta chain is from a study of CD8+ T cells in alopecia areata. Study-level findings and limits: Whereas mice showed it more clearly, TCR sharing across patients was murkier, possibly because of HLA. Scalp clonality decreased significantly with tofacitinib, and so did expanded CD8+ clones among the top 100.

Extracted from the samples, RNA was reverse transcribed into cDNA to serve as the sequencing template. Clones were sequenced by immunoSEQ multiplex PCR, and TCRdb holds only the in-frame ones, with some missing. The sample lists approximately 7,400 clones, 64% occurring once. Treatment reported: oral pan-JAK inhibitor, 5-10 mg twice daily. The investigators collected lesional scalp punch biopsies and peripheral blood from alopecia areata patients. For this clone: What it binds is unknown.

The sample here was skin, taken at week 4, from a patient treated with tofacitinib. The sequence derives from a human donor with alopecia areata.

CDR3 DNA sequence: TGTGCCAGCAGCTTAACTGGGACAGACTCGTCCTACGAGCAGTACTTC. It specifies CASSLTGTDSSYEQYF. This rearrangement joins TRBV7-9 to TRBJ2-7, with TRBD1 identical over 7 bases. The germline gives CDR1 SEHNR, CDR2 FQNEAQ (reference sequence). V shed 2 bases and J 1 base; nucleotides not matched to a gene: 8. CDR3 length: 16 residues.